These 20 T cell receptor beta chains were all obtained from the same sample, sequenced in a study of cytomegalovirus exposure and HLA in healthy donors. The study ran its PCR with 60 Vbeta and 13 Jbeta primers. Using immunoSEQ multiplex PCR, the repertoire was profiled, and TCRdb retains in-frame clones only, with some absent. The data contain approximately 61,000 clones, about 80% of them singletons. The sample taken for sequencing was PBMCs. These receptor sequences come from a man aged 18-30 years in good health and CMV-seropositive.

The J gene is TRBJ2-3, the V gene TRBV28, with 11 bases lining up with TRBD2. Germline V CDR1 and CDR2: MDHEN, SYDVKM. V was clipped by 7 bases and J by 2 bases; unmatched bases: 20. The CDR3 sequence is 20 residues long. CDR3 sequence reads: CASTSSPPTSGALFTDTQYF. The CDR3 DNA sequence: TGTGCCAGCACCTCCTCCCCCCCGACTAGCGGGGCCCTATTCACAGATACGCAGTATTTT.

The V and J genes are TRBV6-5 and TRBJ1-2; D uncertain. CDR1 and CDR2 from the germline V gene are MNHEY and SVGAGI. V was clipped by 4 bases and J by 6 bases, with 12 bases between them. The CDR3 loop spans 13 amino acids. CDR3: CASSFDGLDGYTF. The CDR3 DNA reads TGTGCCAGCAGTTTCGACGGGTTGGATGGCTACACCTTC.

This chain links TRBV5-6 with TRBJ2-1; D is unclear. With 0 bases removed from V and 8 bases from J, the gap between germline ends came to 3 bases. The CDR3 consists of 11 residues. The V gene's germline CDR1 is SGHDT and CDR2 YYEEEE. DNA for the CDR3: TGTGCCAGCAGCTTGGCGGATGAGCAGTTCTTC. It specifies CASSLADEQFF. Together with reference TRBV5-6 and TRBJ2-1, the CDR3 gives the full variable domain: DAGVTQSPTHLIKTRGQQVTLRCSPKSGHDTVSWYQQALGQGPQFIFQYYEEEERQRGNFPDRFSGHQFPNYSSELNVNALLLGDSALYLCASSLADEQFFGPGTRLTVL.

This chain connects TRBV6-6 to TRBJ1-1, with D unclear. The ends were cut back, 3 bases at V and 0 bases at J, with 8 bases in the middle. The CDR3 is 14 amino acids. In germline, CDR1 is MNHNY, CDR2 SVGAGI (reference sequence). DNA of the CDR3: TGTGCCAGCAGTTATCCCAGATTGAACACTGAAGCTTTCTTT. It codes for CASSYPRLNTEAFF.

The chain employs TRBV7-9 and TRBJ2-3, with TRBD2 matching 8 bases. The CDR3 is made up of 14 amino acids. Per the germline V gene, CDR1 is SEHNR and CDR2 is FQNEAQ (reference sequence). V was clipped by 6 bases and J by 5 bases; unmatched bases: 7. The CDR3 nucleotides read TGTGCCAGCAGATCAGCGGGGGATATAGATACGCAGTATTTT. Its translation: CASRSAGDIDTQYF.

The chain has TRBV5-1 and TRBJ2-1; 7 bases align to TRBD2. This CDR3 contains 14 residues. Germline CDR1 SGHRS, CDR2 YFSETQ. With 4 bases clipped from V and 8 bases from J, the junction kept 9 bases outside the gene matches. In DNA form, the CDR3 reads TGCGCCAGCAGCCCCGGACTAGAGAAGGATGAGCAGTTCTTC. Translation: CASSPGLEKDEQFF. The full variable domain, its missing parts supplied by reference TRBV5-1 and TRBJ2-1, is KAGVTQTPRYLIKTRGQQVTLSCSPISGHRSVSWYQQTPGQGLQFLFEYFSETQRNKGNFPGRFSGRQFSNSRSEMNVSTLELGDSALYLCASSPGLEKDEQFFGPGTRLTVL.

This clone was seen a handful of times. The chain carries TRBV27 and TRBJ1-1; 8 bases fit TRBD1. Germline CDR1 MNHEY, CDR2 SMNVEV (reference sequence). The CDR3 spans 14 residues. Trimming at V came to 2 bases and at J to 5 bases, leaving 4 bases not matched to a gene. CDR3 sequence reads: CASSLGQGRTEAFF. DNA of the CDR3: TGTGCCAGCAGTTTAGGACAGGGAAGGACTGAAGCTTTCTTT.

J is TRBJ1-1 and V is TRBV6-5, with 7 bases that match TRBD1. Germline trimming cut 0 bases from V and 9 bases from J; bases unmatched to any gene: 10. Germline V gene data show CDR1 as MNHEY and CDR2 as SVGAGI. This CDR3 contains 15 residues. CDR3 in amino acids: CASSYSRQGNFKAFF. DNA for the CDR3: TGTGCCAGCAGTTACTCCCGACAGGGTAACTTTAAAGCTTTCTTT.

V usage is TRBV7-9 and J usage is TRBJ2-3; a possible D gene is TRBD2 (7 bases). The CDR3 sequence is 14 residues long. Trimming shortened V by 3 bases and J by 6 bases, and 13 bases separated the two germline ends. Germline values: CDR1 SEHNR, CDR2 FQNEAQ (reference sequence). The CDR3 sequence: CASSFGGPTDTQYF. The CDR3 bases are TGTGCCAGCAGCTTCGGGGGGCCGACCGATACGCAGTATTTT. Full variable domain (outside the CDR3, taken from reference TRBV7-9 and TRBJ2-3): DTGVSQNPRHKITKRGQNVTFRCDPISEHNRLYWYRQTLGQGPEFLTYFQNEAQLEKSRLLSDRFSAERPKGSFSTLEIQRTEQGDSAMYLCASSFGGPTDTQYFGPGTRLTVL.

The genes are TRBV19 and TRBJ1-1, with 10 bases matching TRBD1. Per the germline V gene, CDR1 is LNHDA and CDR2 is SQIVND (reference sequence). This CDR3 has 13 amino acids. After removal of 6 bases from V and 4 bases from J, the junction contained 2 bases not matched to a gene. CDR3 DNA sequence: TGTGCCAGTAGCCGACAGGGGGCCACTGAAGCTTTCTTT. This encodes CASSRQGATEAFF.

The chain has TRBV2 and TRBJ1-1; 7 nucleotides match TRBD1. CDR1 is SNHLY and CDR2 is FYNNEI in the germline V gene. With V trimmed by 4 bases and J by 6 bases, 2 bases remained unmatched. This CDR3 region has 12 residues. The CDR3 region has the DNA TGTGCCAGCAGTGGACAGGGACCTGAAGCTTTCTTT. It yields the protein CASSGQGPEAFF.

The rearrangement links TRBV10-1 to TRBJ2-7, with 9 bases fitting TRBD1. Germline CDR1 is WNHNN and CDR2 is SYGVQD (reference sequence). The CDR3 extends over 14 amino acids. V trimming: 6 bases; J trimming: 3 bases; junction bases outside the gene matches: 6. CDR3 nucleotide sequence: TGCGCCAGCAGCCACACGACAGGGGGCTACGAGCAGTACTTC. Translating it yields CASSHTTGGYEQYF.

This clone has just a few counts. The chain has TRBV5-6 and TRBJ1-6; no firm D call. The CDR3 spans 13 residues. V was pared by 4 bases and J by 3 bases, with 5 bases between. The V gene's germline CDR1 is SGHDT and CDR2 YYEEEE. Here the CDR3 DNA reads TGTGCCAGCAGCGCAGTCTATAATTCACCCCTCCACTTT. Translated: CASSAVYNSPLHF. Full variable domain (missing parts from reference TRBV5-6 and TRBJ1-6): DAGVTQSPTHLIKTRGQQVTLRCSPKSGHDTVSWYQQALGQGPQFIFQYYEEEERQRGNFPDRFSGHQFPNYSSELNVNALLLGDSALYLCASSAVYNSPLHFGNGTRLTVT.

The chain links TRBV7-8 to TRBJ2-3; D ambiguous. The germline V gene encodes CDR1 SGHVS and CDR2 FQNEAQ. Trimming left V 4 bases short and J 6 bases short, with 8 bases between. The CDR3 length is 12 residues. This chain's CDR3 is CASSSTGDTQYF. The DNA for the CDR3 is TGTGCCAGCAGCTCGACTGGGGATACGCAGTATTTT.

This clone occurred a few times. This sequence joins TRBV7-9 and TRBJ1-2; 8 bases map to TRBD1. Trimming at V came to 7 bases and at J to 11 bases, leaving 12 bases not matched to a gene. The CDR3 is made up of 13 amino acids. In germline, CDR1 is SEHNR, CDR2 FQNEAQ (reference sequence). DNA for the CDR3: TGTGCCAGCAACTCCCAGGACAGGGCCCCATACACCTTC. Residues: CASNSQDRAPYTF. The complete variable domain, with remaining parts taken from reference TRBV7-9 and TRBJ1-2, reads DTGVSQNPRHKITKRGQNVTFRCDPISEHNRLYWYRQTLGQGPEFLTYFQNEAQLEKSRLLSDRFSAERPKGSFSTLEIQRTEQGDSAMYLCASNSQDRAPYTFGSGTRLTVV.

This clone was seen a single time. The rearrangement links TRBV29-1 to TRBJ1-4, with 7 bases lining up with TRBD1. The V and J ends lost 5 bases and 5 bases, in that order; junction bases with no gene match: 5. CDR1 and CDR2 (germline): SQVTM, ANQGSEA. CDR3 size: 13 residues. The CDR3: CSVKDRYNEKLFF. CDR3 DNA: TGCAGCGTTAAGGACAGGTACAATGAAAAACTGTTTTTT.

The chain carries TRBV6-4 and TRBJ2-3; D is unresolved. Germline values: CDR1 MRHNA, CDR2 SNTAGT. The CDR3 sequence is 15 residues long. V was cut by 4 bases and J by 1 base, with 12 bases left in between. CDR3 sequence (DNA): TGTGCCAGCAGTGCCGAAGCTTCTGGCACAGATACGCAGTATTTT. It specifies CASSAEASGTDTQYF.

The J gene is TRBJ2-5, the V gene TRBV7-9; 12 bases are shared with TRBD2. The V gene's germline CDR1 is SEHNR and CDR2 FQNEAQ (reference sequence). V lost 6 bases to trimming and J lost 4 bases; unmatched junction nucleotides: 6. This CDR3 spans 15 amino acids. The CDR3, as DNA: TGTGCCAGCAGAGACGGACTAGCGGGGCCAGAGACCCAGTACTTC. It yields the protein CASRDGLAGPETQYF.

The V call is TRBV11-1, the J call TRBJ2-7, with 7 positions matching TRBD2. V gave up 5 bases and J gave up 5 bases; unmatched junction bases: 12. CDR3 length: 15 residues. CDR1 and CDR2 (germline): SGHAT, FQDESV (reference sequence). The CDR3 region is CASSPWTSKWDEQYF. The CDR3 coding sequence is TGTGCCAGCAGCCCTTGGACTAGTAAGTGGGACGAGCAGTACTTC.

This clone was observed a handful of times. V is TRBV6-1 and J is TRBJ1-5, with D hard to call. CDR1 and CDR2 from the germline V gene are MNHNS and SASEGT. V lost 6 bases to trimming and J lost 0 bases, with 12 bases between them. The CDR3 is 15 amino acids. The chain's CDR3 is CASRAAINSNQPQHF. For the CDR3, the DNA is TGTGCCAGCAGGGCAGCGATTAATAGCAATCAGCCCCAGCATTTT.